A single sample gave rise to the 25 T cell receptor beta chains below, sequenced in a study of blood T cells in healthy people across ages. A sample-barcoded 5' primer and a J-beta primer mix were used in a second PCR of about 6 to 11 cycles. From the 5' RACE reads, TCRdb called clonotypes with MiXCR, one entry per CDR3 protein. The sample yields 600,000 to 1,000,000 distinct CDR3 sequences, 58% seen once. The specimen sequenced was blood. These TCRs come from a man in his thirties or forties in good health.

The chain carries TRBV24-1 and TRBJ2-3; tentative D call: TRBD1 (7 bases). CDR3 length: 13 residues. With 10 bases removed from V and 1 base from J, the gap between germline ends came to 11 bases. Germline V gene sequence: CDR1 KGHDR, CDR2 SFDVKD. The CDR3, as DNA: TGTGCCACGCGGGACAGCCGCACAGATACGCAGTATTTT. Amino acid sequence: CATRDSRTDTQYF.

The CDR3 coding sequence is TGCAGTGCTAGTATAGCGGGGGATACCTACAATGAGCAGTACTTC. It encodes CSASIAGDTYNEQYF. The chain carries TRBV20-1 and TRBJ2-5, with TRBD2 matching 9 bases. The V gene end was trimmed by 3 bases and the J gene end by 11 bases; junction bases not matched to a gene: 16. The CDR3 runs to 15 residues. Germline V gives CDR1 DFQATT, CDR2 SNEGSKA (reference sequence).

The genes are TRBV27 and TRBJ2-5, with 8 positions matching TRBD1. The DNA matches TRBJ2-7 better at its end, which makes the J call doubtful. There are 14 residues in the CDR3. The germline gives CDR1 MNHEY, CDR2 SMNVEV (reference sequence). The CDR3 nucleotides read TGTGCCAGCAGTCTTTGGGACAGGTTTTCCGAGCAGTACTTC. This encodes CASSLWDRFSEQYF.

To note about this clonotype: Given a much more abundant clone one base away, this may be a read error. The chain couples TRBV29-1 to TRBJ2-5; D not certain. The CDR3 has 12 residues. Per germline, CDR1 SQVTM and CDR2 ANQGSEA. With 1 base removed from V and 11 bases from J, the gap between germline ends came to 14 bases. For the CDR3, the DNA is TGCAGCGTTGAAGTGTGGGGTTATGAGCAGTACTTC. Translating it yields CSVEVWGYEQYF.

The rearrangement uses TRBV18 and TRBJ1-1; unclear D gene. The CDR3 runs 14 residues. Germline values: CDR1 KGHSH, CDR2 LQKENI. The V end lost 3 bases, the J end lost 4 bases, and 12 bases lay between the germline ends. CDR3 residues: CASSPRALVTEAFF. The CDR3 DNA reads TGTGCCAGCTCACCGAGGGCTTTAGTCACTGAAGCTTTCTTT.

V and J are TRBV28 and TRBJ2-7; TRBD2 aligns across 8 bases. Germline V CDR1 and CDR2: MDHEN, SYDVKM. This CDR3 comprises 15 residues. J gave up 3 bases and V 4 bases, and 8 bases lay outside the gene matches. The CDR3 sequence: CASSSFGRGSYEQYF. In DNA, the CDR3 is TGTGCCAGCAGTTCTTTCGGGAGGGGGAGCTACGAGCAGTACTTC.

The chain has TRBV7-9 and TRBJ1-2, with D unresolved. The V end was cut by 4 bases, the J end by 0 bases, with 15 bases between. Germline V gene data show CDR1 as SEHNR and CDR2 as FQNEAQ (reference sequence). CDR3 length equals 16 residues. The CDR3 sequence is CASSSRVQPSNYGYTF. The CDR3, as DNA: TGTGCCAGCAGCTCCCGGGTCCAACCTTCTAACTATGGCTACACCTTC.

V gene TRBV20-1 combines with J gene TRBJ2-7, with D unresolved. Germline V CDR1 and CDR2: DFQATT, SNEGSKA (reference sequence). The CDR3 covers 13 residues. The V end lost 2 bases, the J end lost 2 bases, and 10 bases lay between the germline ends. The CDR3 spells CSARPSVTYEQYF. The CDR3 DNA sequence: TGCAGTGCTAGACCCTCGGTAACCTACGAGCAGTACTTC.

This clonotype came up a few times. A junction boundary mismatches the germline segment, possibly from a read error. The chain uses TRBV7-2 and TRBJ2-1; the D is unclear. The CDR3 contains 14 residues. Germline V gives CDR1 SGHTA, CDR2 FQGNSA. CDR3 amino acids: CASTLLVGGNEQFF. The CDR3 region has the DNA TGTGCCAGCACCTTACTGGTGGGTGGCAATGAGCAGTTCTTC. The full variable domain, in which reference TRBV7-2 and TRBJ2-1 provide the parts outside the CDR3, is GAGVSQSPSNKVTEKGKDVELRCDPISGHTALYWYRQSLGQGLEFLIYFQGNSAPDKSGLPSDRFSAERTGGSVSTLTIQRTQQEDSAVYLCASTLLVGGNEQFFGPGTRLTVL.

This clonotype was observed a few times. The CDR3 DNA reads as TGTGCCAGCAGCCCAAGACAACAGGACTATGGCTACACCTTC. Protein sequence: CASSPRQQDYGYTF. The genes are TRBV4-2 and TRBJ1-2, with D possibly matching TRBD1 (5 bases). Trimming cost V 4 bases and J 3 bases, with 12 bases left between them. The CDR3 totals 14 residues. Germline CDR1 and CDR2: LGHNA and YNFKEQ.

This rearrangement joins TRBV11-2 to TRBJ1-6; maybe TRBD1 (5 bases). This CDR3 has 15 residues. Germline CDR1 reads SGHAT; CDR2 reads FQNNGV. V lost 5 bases and J lost 4, with 12 bases in between. In DNA, the CDR3 is TGTGCCAGCAGCCGCCCGGACAATTATAATTCACCCCTCCACTTT. Protein sequence: CASSRPDNYNSPLHF.

The chain combines TRBV5-1 with TRBJ2-3; 11 positions agree with TRBD2. The length of the CDR3 is 19 residues. Germline CDR1 and CDR2: SGHRS and YFSETQ. The ends lost 4 bases at V and 6 bases at J; junction bases unmatched: 19. CDR3 nucleotides: TGCGCCAGCAGCCTAAACCGTGATAGCGGGGGGGCGTCCAGGGATACGCAGTATTTT. This codes for CASSLNRDSGGASRDTQYF.

The chain combines TRBV7-2 with TRBJ2-7; unclear D gene. Germline CDR1 SGHTA, CDR2 FQGNSA. The V end was cut by 4 bases, the J end by 2 bases, with 12 bases between. CDR3 length: 14 amino acids. Here the CDR3 reads CASSSGSAPYEQYF. CDR3 bases: TGTGCCAGCAGCTCGGGTTCGGCCCCCTACGAGCAGTACTTC.

This clonotype was seen only once. The chain combines TRBV7-2 with TRBJ2-5; 10 bases align to TRBD1. Trimming at V came to 7 bases and at J to 1 base, leaving 12 bases not matched to a gene. The CDR3 sequence is 17 residues long. The germline V gene encodes CDR1 SGHTA and CDR2 FQGNSA. CDR3 nucleotides: TGTGCCAGCATGGGACAGGGGACGCCCGGAGGCCAAGAGACCCAGTACTTC. Protein product: CASMGQGTPGGQETQYF.

In its sample, this clonotype was seen a few times. The V and J genes are TRBV24-1 and TRBJ2-1, with TRBD2 matching over 12 bases. V lost 1 base, J lost 13 bases, and 4 bases stayed unmatched. The CDR3 covers 14 residues. Germline V gene lookup returns CDR1 KGHDR and CDR2 SFDVKD. CDR3 region: CATSDLQLAGGQFF. CDR3 bases: TGTGCCACCAGTGATTTACAACTAGCGGGAGGACAGTTCTTC.

The gene calls are TRBV7-2 and TRBJ2-1; 14 nucleotides match TRBD2. The ends lost 5 bases at V and 4 bases at J; junction bases unmatched: 10. This CDR3 contains 18 residues. CDR1 is SGHTA and CDR2 is FQGNSA in the germline V gene. The CDR3 DNA sequence: TGTGCCAGCAGCCCGACTAGCGGGAGGGCCGGTCGGTACAATGAGCAGTTCTTC. This gives the protein CASSPTSGRAGRYNEQFF.

This clonotype was observed a few times. The chain employs TRBV20-1 and TRBJ2-7; TRBD2 is a possible D gene (6 bases). This CDR3 spans 15 amino acids. Looked up from germline, CDR1 is DFQATT and CDR2 is SNEGSKA (reference sequence). Trimming took 0 bases from V and 2 from J, leaving 14 bases between them. CDR3 nucleotide sequence: TGCAGTGCTAGAGATCCTGGGACTGGTACCTACGAGCAGTACTTC. As protein: CSARDPGTGTYEQYF.

This clonotype was detected a few times. The chain employs TRBV20-1 and TRBJ2-7, with D unresolved. From germline, CDR1 is DFQATT and CDR2 SNEGSKA (reference sequence). The length of the CDR3 is 17 residues. CDR3 sequence: CSAGSPQPPEILYEQYF. DNA of the CDR3: TGCAGCGCCGGCTCACCTCAGCCCCCCGAAATTCTATACGAGCAGTACTTC.

This sequence joins TRBV13 and TRBJ2-3; D gene uncertain. Germline V CDR1 and CDR2: PRHDT, FYEKMQ (reference sequence). Between the trimmed V and J ends, which lost 4 bases and 2 bases, there was a span of 10 bases. The CDR3 loop spans 14 amino acids. The CDR3 sequence is CASSSYRDTDTQYF. The CDR3 nucleotides read TGTGCCAGCAGCTCTTATAGAGACACAGATACGCAGTATTTT.

The chain has TRBV4-1 and TRBJ2-1, with 7 bases identical to TRBD2. After removal of 0 bases from V and 6 bases from J, the junction contained 5 bases not matched to a gene. The germline CDR1 and CDR2 sequences are MGHRA and YSYEKL. CDR3 size: 15 residues. In DNA form, the CDR3 reads TGCGCCAGCAGCCAAGATTCCGGCGGGAGCAATGAGCAGTTCTTC. Its protein is CASSQDSGGSNEQFF.

The V gene is TRBV19, the J gene TRBJ2-7; D unclear. The DNA end is more similar to TRBJ2-5, so the J call may be wrong. The CDR3 contains 13 residues. The germline V gene encodes CDR1 LNHDA and CDR2 SQIVND (reference sequence). The chain's CDR3 is CASSMAKQETQYF. The CDR3 DNA follows: TGTGCCAGTAGTATGGCTAAACAAGAGACCCAGTACTTC.

This chain links TRBV7-9 with TRBJ2-5, with TRBD1 matching over 7 bases. Germline values: CDR1 SEHNR, CDR2 FQNEAQ (reference sequence). The CDR3 is made up of 20 amino acids. V lost 3 bases to trimming and J lost 2 bases; unmatched junction nucleotides: 21. CDR3 loop: CASSFPRDSGILLEQETQYF. Written as DNA, the CDR3 is TGTGCCAGCAGCTTCCCCCGGGACAGCGGTATCCTGCTGGAACAAGAGACCCAGTACTTC.

The table lists this clonotype with a count of one. The gene calls are TRBV21-1 and TRBJ2-7; the D segment call TRBD1 is taken from the table without a DNA check. TRBV21-1 corresponds to a pseudogene. The CDR3 contains 15 residues. The CDR3 protein is CASTHPGQGAHEQYF. CDR3 sequence (DNA): TGTGCCAGCACCCACCCGGGACAGGGGGCCCACGAGCAGTACTTC.

The rearrangement links TRBV20-1 to TRBJ1-5; the match to TRBD1 covers 7 bases. V lost 8 bases, J lost 7 bases, and 8 bases stayed unmatched. This CDR3 region has 12 residues. Germline values: CDR1 DFQATT, CDR2 SNEGSKA (reference sequence). In DNA form, the CDR3 reads TGCAGTCTTAACAGGGGATTGCAGCCCCAGCATTTT. Translated, it gives CSLNRGLQPQHF.

In regard to this clonotype: A much larger clone lies one base from this, so it may be a read error. The chain joins TRBV7-9 to TRBJ1-1, with D uncertain. The CDR3 has 15 residues. Germline CDR1 SEHNR, CDR2 FQNEAQ (reference sequence). CDR3 amino acids: CSSSLSDSLYTEAFF. The DNA for the CDR3 is TGTTCCAGCAGCTTATCGGATAGCCTGTACACTGAAGCTTTCTTT.